The rows below give T cell receptor beta chains drawn from one sample of a study of T-cell reconstitution after alpha-beta-depleted transplantation in children. TCRdb analysed the PCR reads with MiXCR anew, one entry per CDR3 protein. The top ten hold over 15% of the sample, which has over 120,000 distinct CDR3 sequences, 8.8% seen once. Sample: PBMCs, mostly from graft donor cells, taken 180 days after TCRalphabeta/CD19-depleted stem cell transplant. Receptors were obtained from a female patient aged 2 to 10 who had a stem cell transplant for congenital amegakaryocytic thrombocytopenia, so the T cells may come from the graft donor. Both conserved end residues are part of each CDR3. Fields, in order: V gene, J gene, clone size, D gene, CDR3 DNA, CDR3 protein. D genes are given only for firm matches. A clone size is listed for some rows: how often the clone was seen (once, few, many), or a class if it is expanded.

TRBV20-1,TRBJ1-5,-,-,TGCAGTGCTAGAGATCCGGGCAGAAATAGCAATCAGCCCCAGCATTTT,CSARDPGRNSNQPQHF
TRBV5-6,TRBJ1-2,-,-,TGTACCAGCAGCTTGGTAGGGGTGGAATACGGCTACACCTTC,CTSSLVGVEYGYTF
TRBV27,TRBJ2-3,many,TRBD2,TGTGCCAGCAGTTTCGGGACTAGCGGGATCCCTGGCACAGATACGCAGTATTTT,CASSFGTSGIPGTDTQYF
TRBV5-1,TRBJ2-1,many,-,TGCGCCAGCAGCACCGGTACTCTCTCCTACAATGAGCAGTTCTTC,CASSTGTLSYNEQFF
TRBV4-2,TRBJ2-7,-,TRBD2,TGTGCCAGCAGCCAAGATTGGGCGGGGGGCACCTACGAGCAGTACTTC,CASSQDWAGGTYEQYF
TRBV28,TRBJ1-3,many,-,TGTGCCAGCAGTTTTGTCTTGGGTGGAAACACCATATATTTT,CASSFVLGGNTIYF
TRBV7-3,TRBJ2-1,many,TRBD2,TGTGCCAGCAGCTTAAAGCCACTAGCGGGAGTGAATGAGCAGTTCTTC,CASSLKPLAGVNEQFF
TRBV5-6,TRBJ1-1,many,-,TGTGCCAGCAGCTTGAAGGGGGAGGGGGCTGAAGCTTTCTTT,CASSLKGEGAEAFF
TRBV2,TRBJ2-7,-,TRBD2,TGTGCCAGCAGGGCCCGGGGGGGAGGTAGCGAGCAGTACTTC,CASRARGGGSEQYF
TRBV6-1,TRBJ1-5,few,-,TGTGCCAGCAGTGAAGGGGTTAACGGCAATCAGCCCCAGCATTTT,CASSEGVNGNQPQHF
TRBV5-1,TRBJ2-7,-,-,TGCGCCAGCAGCTACAGCTCGTGGACAGTCTCCTACGAGCAGTACTTC,CASSYSSWTVSYEQYF
TRBV4-1,TRBJ1-5,many,-,TGCGCCAGCAGCCAAGCAGGATTCGATAGCAATCAGCCCCAGCATTTT,CASSQAGFDSNQPQHF
TRBV11-2,TRBJ2-1,-,TRBD2,TGTGCCAGCAGCTCCACTGGCGGGAGCTCATTTCACAATGAGCAGTTCTTC,CASSSTGGSSFHNEQFF
TRBV20-1,TRBJ2-7,-,-,TGCAGTGTACAGGTAGAGGCCTCCGAGGAGTACTTC,CSVQVEASEEYF
TRBV6-4,TRBJ1-1,many,-,TGTGCCAGCAGTAGGACCGGGACTGGTCAATTAGTTTTGAACACTGAAGCTTTCTTT,CASSRTGTGQLVLNTEAFF
TRBV20-1,TRBJ1-5,-,-,TGCAGTGCTAGAGCAAGCAGGGCCCTCCGGAGCAATCAGCCCCAGCATTTT,CSARASRALRSNQPQHF
TRBV5-1,TRBJ2-1,many,TRBD1,TGCGCCACAAGACAGGGGCCATACAATGAGCAGTTCTTC,CATRQGPYNEQFF
TRBV7-6,TRBJ2-3,-,-,TGTGCCAGCAGCAAAGGACTACAAGATACGCAGTATTTT,CASSKGLQDTQYF
TRBV10-3,TRBJ2-5,-,TRBD2,TGTGCCACCACCTCTAGCGGACAAGAGACCCAGTACTTC,CATTSSGQETQYF
TRBV7-2,TRBJ2-2,many,-,TGTGCCAGCAGCCCCCCCGGGGAGCTGTTTTTT,CASSPPGELFF
TRBV4-2,TRBJ2-3,many,TRBD1,TGTGCCAGCAGCCGCACTACTTGGACAGGGAGATCCACAGATACGCAGTATTTT,CASSRTTWTGRSTDTQYF
TRBV6-1,TRBJ1-6,many,-,TGTGCCAGCAGCACAGGGATTTCAAATTCACCCCTCCACTTT,CASSTGISNSPLHF
TRBV12-3/TRBV12-4,TRBJ1-2,many,-,TGTGCCAGCAGTTTATCCGGGGGTGGGGATGGCTACACCTTC,CASSLSGGGDGYTF
TRBV7-3,TRBJ2-7,few,-,TGTGCCAGCAGCGAGGGACTCGTCGGCTACGAGCAGTACTTC,CASSEGLVGYEQYF
TRBV28,TRBJ1-2,many,-,TGTGCCAGCAGTTCCCTAGACCGGTCCGGCTACACCTTC,CASSSLDRSGYTF
TRBV28,TRBJ1-5,few,-,TGTGCCAGCAGTTTGGTTCTCGTCTCCGGCAATCAGCCCCAGCATTTT,CASSLVLVSGNQPQHF
TRBV3-1,TRBJ2-5,many,TRBD2,TGTGCCAGCAGCCAAGGGGCTAGCGGGTTGTTCGAGACCCAGTACTTC,CASSQGASGLFETQYF